The 25 T cell receptor beta chains below come from one sample, sequenced in a study of T cell responses to AZD1222 COVID-19 vaccine. Profiled with immunoSEQ multiplex PCR; TCRdb holds only in-frame clones, not every one. Here the sample spans around 160,000 clones, over 75% being singletons. This material consisted of peripheral blood, taken on day 0 of AZD1222 vaccination. Receptors were obtained from an adult in good health.

The J gene is TRBJ2-1, the V gene TRBV27, with D possibly being TRBD1 or TRBD2 (5 bases each). The CDR3 has 14 amino acids. Trimming took 4 bases from V and 0 from J, leaving 7 bases between them. Germline loops: CDR1 MNHEY, CDR2 SMNVEV (reference sequence). CDR3 coding DNA: TGTGCCAGCAGTTGGGGGAGCTCCTACAATGAGCAGTTCTTC. Translation: CASSWGSSYNEQFF.

The rearrangement links TRBV28 to TRBJ2-7, with 7 bases aligning to TRBD1. CDR1 MDHEN and CDR2 SYDVKM come from the germline V gene. The CDR3 loop spans 15 amino acids. Trimming cost V 5 bases and J 5 bases; bases outside gene matches: 12. CDR3 bases: TGTGCCAGCAGTCCGCTTGACAGCGGACAGGACGAGCAGTACTTC. Protein sequence: CASSPLDSGQDEQYF. The full variable domain, its missing parts supplied by reference TRBV28 and TRBJ2-7, is DVKVTQSSRYLVKRTGEKVFLECVQDMDHENMFWYRQDPGLGLRLIYFSYDVKMKEKGDIPEGYSVSREKKERFSLILESASTNQTSMYLCASSPLDSGQDEQYFGPGTRLTVT.

The rearrangement uses TRBV7-2 and TRBJ1-2, with 9 nucleotides matching TRBD1. CDR3 length: 14 amino acids. The germline V gene encodes CDR1 SGHTA and CDR2 FQGNSA. V trimming: 5 bases; J trimming: 4 bases; junction bases outside the gene matches: 5. DNA of the CDR3: TGTGCCAGCAGCCTGGGACAGGGAGGCTATGGCTACACCTTC. Amino acid sequence: CASSLGQGGYGYTF.

The rearrangement joins TRBV28 to TRBJ1-1, with 7 bases that match TRBD1. Germline CDR1 MDHEN, CDR2 SYDVKM. The CDR3 sequence is 15 residues long. V shed 6 bases, J shed 0 bases, and the junction held 7 bases outside the gene matches. CDR3 coding DNA: TGTGCCAGCAGCCGGGGACAGACCATGAACACTGAAGCTTTCTTT. This codes for CASSRGQTMNTEAFF.

The chain employs TRBV19 and TRBJ2-7; D is possibly TRBD1 or TRBD2 (6 bases each). Looked up from germline, CDR1 is LNHDA and CDR2 is SQIVND (reference sequence). V lost 7 bases to trimming and J lost 5 bases, with 18 bases between them. The CDR3 runs 14 residues. CDR3 bases: TGTGCCAGTACTCCTCGGGGGCCTGGCCACGAGCAGTACTTC. This gives the protein CASTPRGPGHEQYF.

J is TRBJ2-4 and V is TRBV16; D not certain. The germline V gene has CDR1 KGHSY and CDR2 FQNENV. The CDR3 runs to 14 residues. Trimming removed 4 bases from V and 1 base from J, with 8 bases in between. DNA of the CDR3: TGTGCCAGCAGCCCTCAGGTTGCCAAAAACATTCAGTACTTC. Its translation: CASSPQVAKNIQYF. The variable domain in full, with the rest retrieved from reference TRBV16 and TRBJ2-4, is GEEVAQTPKHLVRGEGQKAKLYCAPIKGHSYVFWYQQVLKNEFKFLISFQNENVFDETGMPKERFSAKCLPNSPCSLEIQATKLEDSAVYFCASSPQVAKNIQYFGAGTRLSVL.

Only a few counts were recorded for this clone. The chain uses TRBV6-2 or TRBV6-3 and TRBJ1-1, with TRBD1 identical over 7 bases. This CDR3 region has 15 residues. Germline V gene lookup returns CDR1 MNHEY and CDR2 SVGEGT. Germline trimming cut 6 bases from V and 3 bases from J; bases unmatched to any gene: 10. The DNA of the CDR3 is TGTGCCAGCAGCCTCGAGGGGACAGCAGACACTGAAGCTTTCTTT. This translates into CASSLEGTADTEAFF.

The CDR3 nucleotides read TGCGCCAGCAGCCAAGATAGGCCCGGGGACAGGGTGACTTCTTCACCCCTCCACTTT. It translates to CASSQDRPGDRVTSSPLHF. V is TRBV4-1 and J is TRBJ1-6; TRBD1 matches 9 bases. The CDR3 spans 19 residues. V trimming: 0 bases; J trimming: 9 bases; junction bases outside the gene matches: 15. From germline, CDR1 is MGHRA and CDR2 YSYEKL.

The V call is TRBV7-3, the J call TRBJ2-2; D possibly corresponds to TRBD2 (6 bases). Trimming cost V 0 bases and J 1 base, with 9 bases left between them. Germline-derived CDR1 and CDR2 are SGHTA and FQGTGA. There are 16 residues in the CDR3. In nucleotides, the CDR3 is TGTGCCAGCAGCTTAACGGGCGGGGTGAACACCGGGGAGCTGTTTTTT. It encodes CASSLTGGVNTGELFF.

This chain connects TRBV24-1 to TRBJ2-3; 10 bases match TRBD2. This CDR3 is built from 15 residues. V gave up 3 bases and J gave up 4 bases; unmatched junction bases: 3. Germline V gives CDR1 KGHDR, CDR2 SFDVKD. The CDR3 DNA reads as TGTGCCACCAGTGATCGGGGACTAGCGCCAGATACGCAGTATTTT. Its translation is CATSDRGLAPDTQYF.

The chain combines TRBV11-2 with TRBJ1-6, with 9 bases aligning to TRBD1. The CDR3 is made up of 15 amino acids. Trimming removed 2 bases from V and 7 bases from J; junction bases left unmatched: 3. CDR1 is SGHAT and CDR2 is FQNNGV in the germline V gene. DNA of the CDR3: TGTGCCAGCAGCTTATGGACAGGGGAAAATTCACCCCTCCACTTT. Protein: CASSLWTGENSPLHF.

The genes are TRBV7-2 and TRBJ1-6; no clear D. Trimming removed 3 bases at V and 8 bases at J, with 11 bases between. The CDR3 has 14 amino acids. Germline V CDR1 and CDR2: SGHTA, FQGNSA. The CDR3 sequence is CASSFSGYDSPLHF. In DNA form, the CDR3 reads TGTGCCAGCAGCTTCTCGGGGTACGATTCACCCCTCCACTTT. Together with reference TRBV7-2 and TRBJ1-6, the CDR3 gives the full variable domain: GAGVSQSPSNKVTEKGKDVELRCDPISGHTALYWYRQSLGQGLEFLIYFQGNSAPDKSGLPSDRFSAERTGGSVSTLTIQRTQQEDSAVYLCASSFSGYDSPLHFGNGTRLTVT.

This sequence joins TRBV20-1 and TRBJ2-1, with D unresolved. The CDR3 consists of 11 residues. V lost 2 bases, J lost 9 bases, and 8 bases lay in between. The germline V gene has CDR1 DFQATT and CDR2 SNEGSKA (reference sequence). The CDR3 coding sequence is TGCAGTGCTAGAAGAGGTATTGAGCAGTTCTTC. Amino acids: CSARRGIEQFF.

This rearrangement joins TRBV3-1 (or the pseudogene TRBV3-2) to TRBJ2-7; TRBD1 is a possible D gene (5 bases). Germline V gene data show CDR1 as LGHDT and CDR2 as YNNKEL (reference sequence). This CDR3 region has 15 residues. Trimming left V 4 bases short and J 0 bases short, with 13 bases between. The CDR3 here is CASSPTGRGSYEQYF. The DNA for the CDR3 is TGTGCCAGCAGCCCCACAGGTAGGGGCTCCTACGAGCAGTACTTC.

The chain is built from TRBV5-1 and TRBJ2-5; 7 bases map to TRBD1. V lost 1 base, J lost 1 base, and 1 base stayed unmatched. The CDR3 loop spans 14 amino acids. From germline, CDR1 is SGHRS and CDR2 YFSETQ. CDR3: CASSLQGVQETQYF. CDR3 coding DNA: TGCGCCAGCAGCTTGCAGGGGGTCCAAGAGACCCAGTACTTC.

This sequence joins TRBV5-1 and TRBJ1-2; D is ambiguous. Germline CDR1 reads SGHRS; CDR2 reads YFSETQ. Trimming removed 3 bases from V and 5 bases from J, with 11 bases in between. The CDR3 consists of 13 residues. In DNA, the CDR3 is TGCGCCAGCAGCTGGCGGGAGGGATATGGCTACACCTTC. It specifies CASSWREGYGYTF.

The chain uses TRBV27 and TRBJ1-4; TRBD1 is a possible D gene (5 bases). Germline V gene lookup returns CDR1 MNHEY and CDR2 SMNVEV (reference sequence). The CDR3 contains 16 residues. The V gene lost 5 bases and the J gene lost 0 bases, with 13 bases spanning the gap. CDR3 DNA: TGTGCCAGCAGTCCGGGACGGCCTGCAACTAATGAAAAACTGTTTTTT. Its protein product is CASSPGRPATNEKLFF.

This clone was counted only a few times. V usage is TRBV11-3 and J usage is TRBJ2-5, with a possible D match to TRBD1 (7 bases). The CDR3 runs 16 residues. Germline V gene lookup returns CDR1 SGHNT and CDR2 YENEEA. Deletions cut 5 bases from V and 1 base from J, with 17 bases between. The DNA of the CDR3 is TGTGCCAGCAGCACTAGGATGCAGGGGGGCCAAGAGACCCAGTACTTC. This codes for CASSTRMQGGQETQYF.

The chain joins TRBV30 to TRBJ2-3; tentative D call: TRBD1 (5 bases). Trimming removed 8 bases at V and 2 bases at J, with 14 bases between. The CDR3 has 13 residues. Germline CDR1 GTSNPN, CDR2 SVGIG (reference sequence). This CDR3 reads CAQAREDTDTQYF. The CDR3 DNA reads as TGTGCCCAAGCCAGGGAAGACACAGATACGCAGTATTTT.

The chain carries TRBV5-8 and TRBJ1-3; D is uncertain. Germline V gene lookup returns CDR1 SGHTS and CDR2 YDEGEE. The V and J ends lost 1 base and 4 bases respectively, with 12 bases between them. This CDR3 region has 15 residues. CDR3 amino acids: CASSLTPSGGNTIYF. The CDR3 bases are TGTGCCAGCAGCTTGACCCCTTCGGGAGGAAACACCATATATTTT. Filled out from reference TRBV5-8 and TRBJ1-3, the complete variable domain reads EAGVTQSPTHLIKTRGQQATLRCSPISGHTSVYWYQQALGLGLQFLLWYDEGEERNRGNFPPRFSGRQFPNYSSELNVNALELEDSALYLCASSLTPSGGNTIYFGEGSWLTVV.

V and J are TRBV6-6 and TRBJ1-1, with D unclear. This CDR3 contains 13 residues. The V gene lost 7 bases and the J gene lost 3 bases, with 12 bases spanning the gap. Germline V gene sequence: CDR1 MNHNY, CDR2 SVGAGI (reference sequence). In DNA, the CDR3 is TGTGCCAGCAAAATTGGTGGGGACACTGAAGCTTTCTTT. It is translated as CASKIGGDTEAFF.

This chain uses TRBV12-3 or TRBV12-4 with TRBJ1-2; 9 bases fit TRBD1. The V and J ends lost 7 bases and 4 bases, in that order; junction bases with no gene match: 4. This CDR3 is 13 amino acids long. As DNA, the CDR3 is TGTGCCAGCAACCGGGACAGGGTCTATGGCTACACCTTC. As protein: CASNRDRVYGYTF.

The chain links TRBV30 to TRBJ1-1; a possible D gene is TRBD1 (5 bases). Germline V gives CDR1 GTSNPN, CDR2 SVGIG (reference sequence). V was pared by 0 bases and J by 11 bases, with 22 bases between. The CDR3 sequence is 15 residues long. The CDR3 DNA reads as TGTGCCTGGAGTGTATTGGCCCAGGGCGAAAAAGAGGCTTTCTTT. Translation: CAWSVLAQGEKEAFF.

This chain uses TRBV4-3 with TRBJ2-6; 7 nucleotides line up with TRBD1. CDR1 and CDR2 (germline): LGHNA, YSLEER. The CDR3 sequence is 18 residues long. Trimming removed 1 base from V and 2 bases from J; junction bases left unmatched: 8. This CDR3 reads CASSQALDDRAGANVLTF. The DNA for the CDR3 is TGCGCCAGCAGCCAAGCGTTAGATGACAGGGCTGGGGCCAACGTCCTGACTTTC.

The chain recombines TRBV11-3 with TRBJ2-3, with D tentatively TRBD2 (7 bases). The CDR3 runs to 17 residues. The V gene's germline CDR1 is SGHNT and CDR2 YENEEA. With 5 bases removed from V and 1 base from J, the gap between germline ends came to 19 bases. In nucleotides, the CDR3 is TGTGCCAGCAGCGGCGTAAGGGGGGGATGGGGCACAGATACGCAGTATTTT. Protein product: CASSGVRGGWGTDTQYF. Variable domain in full (rest from reference TRBV11-3 and TRBJ2-3): EAGVVQSPRYKIIEKKQPVAFWCNPISGHNTLYWYLQNLGQGPELLIRYENEEAVDDSQLPKDRFSAERLKGVDSTLKIQPAELGDSAVYLCASSGVRGGWGTDTQYFGPGTRLTVL.